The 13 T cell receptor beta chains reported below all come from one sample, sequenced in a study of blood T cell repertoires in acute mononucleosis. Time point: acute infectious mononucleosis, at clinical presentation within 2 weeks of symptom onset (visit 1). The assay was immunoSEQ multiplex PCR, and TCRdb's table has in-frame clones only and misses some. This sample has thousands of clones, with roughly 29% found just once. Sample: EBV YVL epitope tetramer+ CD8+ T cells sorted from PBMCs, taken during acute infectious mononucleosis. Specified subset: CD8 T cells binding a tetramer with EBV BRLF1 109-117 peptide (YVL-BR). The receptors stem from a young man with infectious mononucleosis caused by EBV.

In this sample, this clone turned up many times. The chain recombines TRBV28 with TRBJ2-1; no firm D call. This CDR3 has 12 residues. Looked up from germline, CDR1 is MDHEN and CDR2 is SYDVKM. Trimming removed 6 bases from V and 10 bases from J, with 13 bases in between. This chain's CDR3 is CASSLMGREQFF. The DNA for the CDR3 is TGTGCCAGCAGCCTCATGGGCAGAGAGCAGTTCTTC.

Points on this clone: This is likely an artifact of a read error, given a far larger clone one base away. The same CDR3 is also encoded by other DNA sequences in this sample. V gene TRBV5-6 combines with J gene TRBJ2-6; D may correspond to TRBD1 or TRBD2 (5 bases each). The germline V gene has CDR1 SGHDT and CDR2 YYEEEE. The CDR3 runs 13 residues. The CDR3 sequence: CASSSTGANVLTF. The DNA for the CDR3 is TGTGCCAGCAGCTCCACCGGGGCCAATGTCCTGACTTTC.

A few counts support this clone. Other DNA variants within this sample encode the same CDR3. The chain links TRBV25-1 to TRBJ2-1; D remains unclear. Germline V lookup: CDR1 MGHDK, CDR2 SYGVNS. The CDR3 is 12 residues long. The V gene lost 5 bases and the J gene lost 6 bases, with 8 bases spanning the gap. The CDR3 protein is CASSLFSNEQFF. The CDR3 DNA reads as TGTGCCAGCAGTTTATTCAGCAATGAGCAGTTCTTC.

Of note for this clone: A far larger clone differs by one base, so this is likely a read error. Here the CDR3 reads CASSLFSDEQFF. In DNA, the CDR3 is TGTGCCAGCAGCCTATTTTCCGATGAGCAGTTCTTC. The chain carries TRBV28 and TRBJ2-1; D is unresolved. Germline CDR1 reads MDHEN; CDR2 reads SYDVKM. V lost 6 bases and J lost 8, with 11 bases in between. CDR3 size: 12 residues.

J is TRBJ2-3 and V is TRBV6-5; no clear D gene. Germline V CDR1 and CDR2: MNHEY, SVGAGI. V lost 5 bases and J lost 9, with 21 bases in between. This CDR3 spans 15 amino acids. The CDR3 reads CASSVPLGSASTQYF. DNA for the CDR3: TGTGCCAGCAGTGTCCCACTTGGGTCAGCGTCGACGCAGTATTTT.

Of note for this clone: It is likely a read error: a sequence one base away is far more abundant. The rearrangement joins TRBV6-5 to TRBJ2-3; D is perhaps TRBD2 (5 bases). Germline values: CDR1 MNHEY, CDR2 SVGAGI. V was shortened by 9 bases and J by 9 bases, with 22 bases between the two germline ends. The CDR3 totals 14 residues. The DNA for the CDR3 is TGTGCCAGTGCCCTACTTGGGTTAGCGTCGACGCAGTATTTT. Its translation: CASALLGLASTQYF.

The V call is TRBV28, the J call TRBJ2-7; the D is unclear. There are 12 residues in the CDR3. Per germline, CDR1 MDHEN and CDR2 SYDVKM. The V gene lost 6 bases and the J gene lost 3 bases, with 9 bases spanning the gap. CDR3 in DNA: TGTGCCAGCAGCTTGTACAGCTACGAGCAGTACTTC. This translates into CASSLYSYEQYF.

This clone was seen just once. The CDR3 nucleotides are TGTGCCAGCAGTTCTATAGCGCTGACTGGAACCGGGGAGCTGTTTTTT. Translated: CASSSIALTGTGELFF. The chain has TRBV27 and TRBJ2-2, with a weak D call TRBD2 (5 bases). Germline V gene sequence: CDR1 MNHEY, CDR2 SMNVEV (reference sequence). The CDR3 loop spans 16 amino acids. V lost 4 bases and J 5 bases, leaving 17 bases between the germline ends.

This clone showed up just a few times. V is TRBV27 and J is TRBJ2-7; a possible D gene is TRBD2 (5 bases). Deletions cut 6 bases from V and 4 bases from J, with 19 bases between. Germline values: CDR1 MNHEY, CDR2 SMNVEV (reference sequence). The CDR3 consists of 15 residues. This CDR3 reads CASSGVRAQRYEQYF. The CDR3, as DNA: TGTGCCAGCAGCGGGGTTCGAGCCCAGAGATACGAGCAGTACTTC.

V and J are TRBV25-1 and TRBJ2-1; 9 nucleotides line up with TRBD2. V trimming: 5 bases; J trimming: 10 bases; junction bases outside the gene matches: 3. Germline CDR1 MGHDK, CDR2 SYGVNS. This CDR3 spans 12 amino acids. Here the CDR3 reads CASSWTSEEQFF. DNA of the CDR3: TGTGCCAGCAGTTGGACTAGCGAAGAGCAGTTCTTC.

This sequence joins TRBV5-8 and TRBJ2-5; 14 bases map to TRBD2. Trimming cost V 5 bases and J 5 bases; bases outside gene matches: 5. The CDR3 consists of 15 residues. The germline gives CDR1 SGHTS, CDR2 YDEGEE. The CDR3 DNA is TGTGCCAGCAGACGACTAGCGGGAGGGGCGGAGACCCAGTACTTC. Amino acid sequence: CASRRLAGGAETQYF. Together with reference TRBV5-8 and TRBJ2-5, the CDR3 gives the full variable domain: EAGVTQSPTHLIKTRGQQATLRCSPISGHTSVYWYQQALGLGLQFLLWYDEGEERNRGNFPPRFSGRQFPNYSSELNVNALELEDSALYLCASRRLAGGAETQYFGPGTRLLVL.

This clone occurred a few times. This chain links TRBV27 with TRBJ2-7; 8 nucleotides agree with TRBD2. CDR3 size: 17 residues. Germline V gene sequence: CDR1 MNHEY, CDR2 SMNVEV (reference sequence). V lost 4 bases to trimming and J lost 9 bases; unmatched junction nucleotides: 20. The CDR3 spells CASSSSTSEAFTDTQYF. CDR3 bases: TGTGCCAGCAGTTCATCGACTAGCGAGGCCTTCACAGATACGCAGTACTTC.

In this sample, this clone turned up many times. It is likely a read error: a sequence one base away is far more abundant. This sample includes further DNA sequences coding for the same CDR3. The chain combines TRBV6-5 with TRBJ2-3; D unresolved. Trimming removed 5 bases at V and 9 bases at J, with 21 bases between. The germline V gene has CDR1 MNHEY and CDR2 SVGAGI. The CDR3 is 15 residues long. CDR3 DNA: TGTGCCAGCAGTGCCCTAGTTGGGTCAGCGTCGACGCAGTATTTT. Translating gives CASSALVGSASTQYF.